This entry lists 29 T cell receptor beta chains sequenced from one sample in a study of cytomegalovirus exposure and HLA in healthy donors. PCR amplification relied on 60 Vbeta primers (plus 13 Jbeta primers). The table came from immunoSEQ multiplex PCR; TCRdb's copy has only in-frame clones and leaves some out. The sample yields 140,000 or so clones, 84% seen once. Material: PBMCs. The origin of the receptors is a boy between 2 and 15 years old in good health and CMV-seronegative.

The CDR3 loop reads CASSRTTSGFHEQFF. The CDR3 bases are TGTGCCAGCAGCCGAACGACTAGCGGGTTCCATGAGCAGTTCTTC. The chain is built from TRBV11-2 and TRBJ2-1, with 10 bases lining up with TRBD2. The CDR3 spans 15 residues. Losses at the gene ends were 5 bases for V and 8 bases for J; bases not matched to a gene: 9. CDR1 is SGHAT, CDR2 FQNNGV, per germline.

The rearrangement joins TRBV29-1 to TRBJ2-3; D not certain. V lost 4 bases and J 2 bases, leaving 10 bases between the germline ends. CDR1 and CDR2 (germline): SQVTM, ANQGSEA. The CDR3 extends over 13 amino acids. In nucleotides, the CDR3 is TGCAGCGTTGTACGCAGGTTCACAGATACGCAGTATTTT. Encoded protein: CSVVRRFTDTQYF.

This sequence joins TRBV7-2 and TRBJ2-6; tentatively, D is TRBD1 (6 bases). The CDR3 is 18 amino acids. CDR1 and CDR2 (germline): SGHTA, FQGNSA. Trimming took 5 bases from V and 3 from J, leaving 20 bases between them. In nucleotides, the CDR3 is TGTGCCAGCAGCCCCCTGGACAGCCGGTTAAGTGGGGCCAACGTCCTGACTTTC. It yields the protein CASSPLDSRLSGANVLTF.

V gene TRBV7-9 combines with J gene TRBJ2-7; TRBD1 matches at 8 bases. V gave up 2 bases and J gave up 2 bases; unmatched junction bases: 11. Germline lookup yields CDR1 SEHNR and CDR2 FQNEAQ (reference sequence). The CDR3 contains 17 residues. Here the CDR3 DNA reads TGTGCCAGCAGCTTACTTAGGGGCGCGACAGGGGCCTACGAGCAGTACTTC. It codes for CASSLLRGATGAYEQYF.

This clone was found once. The chain's CDR3 is CASSKDRANRGYTF. The CDR3 coding sequence is TGTGCCAGCAGCAAGGACAGGGCGAACAGGGGCTACACCTTC. The V and J genes are TRBV21-1 and TRBJ1-2; TRBD1, the table's D call, was not compared with the DNA. TRBV21-1 is described as a pseudogene. The length of the CDR3 is 14 residues.

CDR3 sequence (DNA): TGTGCCAGCAAACCCCCCCACTCGGGAGGGGGTGGCGAGCAGTACTTC. This translates into CASKPPHSGGGGEQYF. V usage is TRBV6-6 and J usage is TRBJ2-7, with TRBD2 matching 8 bases. The CDR3 extends over 16 amino acids. V lost 7 bases and J lost 6; bases outside the gene matches: 17. The germline V gene encodes CDR1 MNHNY and CDR2 SVGAGI (reference sequence).

This clone turned up a few times. This chain uses TRBV5-4 with TRBJ2-7; 9 bases map to TRBD1. Germline assignment: CDR1 SGHNT and CDR2 YYREEE (reference sequence). Trimming took 1 base from V and 3 from J; bases not matched to a gene: 8. The CDR3 spans 16 residues. The CDR3 DNA follows: TGTGCCAGCAGCTTGTTAGGGGGACAGGGTATCTACGAGCAGTACTTC. As protein: CASSLLGGQGIYEQYF.

The J gene is TRBJ2-1, the V gene TRBV4-3; TRBD2 matches 14 bases. V was pared by 1 base and J by 2 bases, with 1 base of the junction left unmatched. Germline CDR1 is LGHNA and CDR2 is YSLEER. The CDR3 loop spans 17 amino acids. The CDR3 sequence: CASSQGTSGRPYNEQFF. The CDR3 DNA is TGCGCCAGCAGCCAAGGGACTAGCGGGAGGCCCTACAATGAGCAGTTCTTC.

The chain carries TRBV7-2 and TRBJ2-4; D may be TRBD1 (6 bases). The CDR3 has 17 residues. Per the germline V gene, CDR1 is SGHTA and CDR2 is FQGNSA. The V and J ends lost 4 bases and 0 bases respectively, with 16 bases between them. CDR3 in amino acids: CASSSFSRGLAKNIQYF. DNA of the CDR3: TGTGCCAGCAGCTCATTCTCCAGGGGTCTAGCCAAAAACATTCAGTACTTC.

The chain is built from TRBV10-3 and TRBJ2-5, with 9 bases fitting TRBD2. J gave up 5 bases and V 10 bases, and 8 bases lay outside the gene matches. Germline V CDR1 and CDR2: ENHRY, SYGVKD. The CDR3 has 13 amino acids. CDR3 region: CATRGTSPETQYF. Here the CDR3 DNA reads TGTGCCACGAGGGGGACTAGCCCGGAGACCCAGTACTTC.

V usage is TRBV5-1 and J usage is TRBJ1-4; 10 bases are a match to TRBD1. This CDR3 has 16 amino acids. V trimming: 1 base; J trimming: 2 bases; junction bases outside the gene matches: 2. Germline V gene sequence: CDR1 SGHRS, CDR2 YFSETQ. CDR3 loop: CASSLRDRGTNEKLFF. CDR3 DNA sequence: TGCGCCAGCAGCTTGCGGGACAGGGGCACTAATGAAAAACTGTTTTTT.

This clone appeared a few times. The chain has TRBV19 and TRBJ1-3; no firm D call. Germline-derived CDR1 and CDR2 are LNHDA and SQIVND (reference sequence). This CDR3 is built from 16 residues. Trimming left V 3 bases short and J 2 bases short, with 14 bases between. CDR3 sequence: CASSMVPAGAGNTIYF. CDR3 sequence (DNA): TGTGCCAGTAGTATGGTCCCTGCCGGAGCTGGAAACACCATATATTTT. Using reference TRBV19 and TRBJ1-3 for the parts outside the CDR3, the full variable domain is DGGITQSPKYLFRKEGQNVTLSCEQNLNHDAMYWYRQDPGQGLRLIYYSQIVNDFQKGDIAEGYSVSREKKESFPLTVTSAQKNPTAFYLCASSMVPAGAGNTIYFGEGSWLTVV.

The genes are TRBV7-9 and TRBJ2-7; D may be TRBD2 (5 bases). The germline V gene has CDR1 SEHNR and CDR2 FQNEAQ (reference sequence). This CDR3 comprises 12 residues. The V end lost 5 bases, the J end lost 4 bases, and 9 bases lay between the germline ends. The CDR3: CASSGRVYEQYF. The CDR3 coding sequence is TGTGCCAGCAGCGGGCGGGTGTACGAGCAGTACTTC.

The J gene is TRBJ2-2, the V gene TRBV7-8; 7 nucleotides match TRBD1. The CDR3 is 14 residues long. V lost 5 bases, J lost 7 bases, and 7 bases stayed unmatched. Germline V CDR1 and CDR2: SGHVS, FQNEAQ. The CDR3 DNA reads as TGTGCCAGCAGCGACGACAGGGTCCACGGGGAGCTGTTTTTT. This encodes CASSDDRVHGELFF.

This clone has only a few counts. The chain couples TRBV29-1 to TRBJ1-1, with 8 bases aligning to TRBD1. Trimming cost V 6 bases and J 1 base; bases outside gene matches: 4. The CDR3 sequence is 13 residues long. Germline V gives CDR1 SQVTM, CDR2 ANQGSEA. For the CDR3, the DNA is TGCAGCGTGGACAGGGATCGGAACACTGAAGCTTTCTTT. Translated, it gives CSVDRDRNTEAFF.

V gene TRBV14 combines with J gene TRBJ2-7; D perhaps matches TRBD2 (5 bases). Germline lookup yields CDR1 SGHDN and CDR2 FVKESK. Trimming cost V 3 bases and J 1 base, with 16 bases left between them. The CDR3 consists of 16 residues. The CDR3 loop reads CASSQGPQTGSYEQYF. The CDR3, as DNA: TGTGCCAGCAGCCAGGGCCCTCAGACGGGGTCCTACGAGCAGTACTTC.

The chain combines TRBV23-1 with TRBJ1-2; perhaps TRBD1 as D (5 bases). TRBV23-1 is assigned to the ORF class and has an uncertain function. The CDR3 loop spans 14 amino acids. Between the trimmed V and J ends, which lost 8 bases and 8 bases, there was a span of 21 bases. The chain's CDR3 is CASVPSDQGRGYTF. CDR3 nucleotide sequence: TGCGCCAGCGTACCGAGCGACCAGGGTAGGGGCTACACCTTC.

This clone was found once. The rearrangement joins TRBV28 to TRBJ2-7; D call uncertain. Germline CDR1 reads MDHEN; CDR2 reads SYDVKM. The CDR3 spans 14 residues. Trimming removed 7 bases from V and 0 bases from J, with 13 bases in between. CDR3 protein: CASTLGRSSYEQYF. The CDR3 DNA reads TGTGCCAGCACCCTCGGCCGGAGCTCCTACGAGCAGTACTTC.

The chain employs TRBV19 and TRBJ2-3, with D possibly being TRBD1 (6 bases). CDR3 length equals 16 residues. Germline values: CDR1 LNHDA, CDR2 SQIVND (reference sequence). Trimming took off 4 bases at V and 6 bases at J, with 20 bases between the two ends. In DNA form, the CDR3 reads TGTGCCAGTAGTAGTCGGAACAGGGATAACGCGGATACGCAGTATTTT. It codes for CASSSRNRDNADTQYF.

This sequence joins TRBV7-8 and TRBJ2-5; 7 bases are a match to TRBD1. The DNA end is more similar to TRBJ2-7, so the J call may be wrong. The CDR3 is 16 amino acids. Germline V gene data show CDR1 as SGHVS and CDR2 as FQNEAQ. The CDR3 is CASSTKTGFASYEQYF. The DNA for the CDR3 is TGTGCCAGCAGCACAAAGACAGGGTTTGCCTCCTACGAGCAGTACTTC.

Only one count was recorded for this clone. The chain joins TRBV6-1 to TRBJ2-6; D is unclear. The CDR3 consists of 17 residues. Germline-derived CDR1 and CDR2 are MNHNS and SASEGT. Trimming shortened V by 3 bases and J by 0 bases, and 12 bases separated the two germline ends. The CDR3, as DNA: TGTGCCAGCAGTGACTACAGAATCTACTCTGGGGCCAACGTCCTGACTTTC. Its protein is CASSDYRIYSGANVLTF.

This clone was seen more than once but under ten times. The chain has TRBV6-6 and TRBJ1-4; D remains unclear. V was clipped by 0 bases and J by 8 bases, with 4 bases between them. Germline values: CDR1 MNHNY, CDR2 SVGAGI (reference sequence). CDR3 length equals 12 residues. Written as DNA, the CDR3 is TGTGCCAGCAGTTACTCGGGCGAAAAACTGTTTTTT. This codes for CASSYSGEKLFF.

Of note for this clone: The same CDR3 also results from other DNA sequences found in this sample. The chain uses TRBV25-1 and TRBJ2-2; 7 positions agree with TRBD2. Germline lookup yields CDR1 MGHDK and CDR2 SYGVNS. This CDR3 comprises 18 residues. V trimming: 1 base; J trimming: 0 bases; junction bases outside the gene matches: 8. CDR3 in amino acids: CASSEWGRGGPNTGELFF. In DNA, the CDR3 is TGTGCCAGCAGTGAATGGGGTCGGGGAGGGCCGAACACCGGGGAGCTGTTTTTT.

This clone was seen only once. The chain employs TRBV28 and TRBJ2-3; unclear D gene. V lost 4 bases and J lost 2, with 16 bases in between. From germline, CDR1 is MDHEN and CDR2 SYDVKM. The CDR3 extends over 16 amino acids. Here the CDR3 DNA reads TGTGCCAGCAGTTCCTCCGCAGTTCCTTCCACAGATACGCAGTATTTT. This translates into CASSSSAVPSTDTQYF.

J is TRBJ1-1 and V is TRBV18; perhaps TRBD1 as D (6 bases). This CDR3 contains 14 residues. The V end lost 0 bases, the J end lost 4 bases, and 9 bases lay between the germline ends. Germline V gene sequence: CDR1 KGHSH, CDR2 LQKENI. Here the CDR3 reads CASSPPGAVTEAFF. The CDR3 coding sequence is TGTGCCAGCTCACCACCGGGGGCCGTCACTGAAGCTTTCTTT.

The chain combines TRBV11-3 with TRBJ2-1; TRBD1 matches at 7 bases. CDR1 is SGHNT and CDR2 is YENEEA in the germline V gene. The CDR3 consists of 13 residues. Trimming removed 4 bases from V and 6 bases from J; junction bases left unmatched: 3. The CDR3 is CASSSTGVNEQFF. In DNA, the CDR3 is TGTGCCAGCAGCTCTACAGGGGTCAATGAGCAGTTCTTC. Complete variable domain (other parts from reference TRBV11-3 and TRBJ2-1): EAGVVQSPRYKIIEKKQPVAFWCNPISGHNTLYWYLQNLGQGPELLIRYENEEAVDDSQLPKDRFSAERLKGVDSTLKIQPAELGDSAVYLCASSSTGVNEQFFGPGTRLTVL.

The genes are TRBV5-1 and TRBJ2-3; possibly TRBD2 for D (6 bases). Trimming left V 2 bases short and J 1 base short, with 11 bases between. The germline V gene has CDR1 SGHRS and CDR2 YFSETQ. The CDR3 has 15 amino acids. As DNA, the CDR3 is TGCGCCAGCAGCTTACTCGGCGGGGGCACAGATACGCAGTATTTT. Protein: CASSLLGGGTDTQYF.

The rearrangement links TRBV5-1 to TRBJ2-7, with TRBD2 matching over 8 bases. The CDR3 covers 14 residues. Germline V gene data show CDR1 as SGHRS and CDR2 as YFSETQ. The V gene end was trimmed by 6 bases and the J gene end by 7 bases; junction bases not matched to a gene: 12. This CDR3 reads CASKSTGGAGEQYF. Here the CDR3 DNA reads TGCGCCAGCAAATCGACGGGGGGGGCCGGTGAGCAGTACTTC.

Comments on this clone: At one end the junction does not follow the germline gene, possibly because of a read error. The rearrangement joins TRBV6-6 to TRBJ2-1; 7 bases fit TRBD1. The length of the CDR3 is 13 residues. CDR1 is MNHNY and CDR2 is SVGAGI in the germline V gene (reference sequence). In nucleotides, the CDR3 is TGTGCCAGCACCGAGAACCGAGGGACAGCCGTACTCTTC. It specifies CASTENRGTAVLF.